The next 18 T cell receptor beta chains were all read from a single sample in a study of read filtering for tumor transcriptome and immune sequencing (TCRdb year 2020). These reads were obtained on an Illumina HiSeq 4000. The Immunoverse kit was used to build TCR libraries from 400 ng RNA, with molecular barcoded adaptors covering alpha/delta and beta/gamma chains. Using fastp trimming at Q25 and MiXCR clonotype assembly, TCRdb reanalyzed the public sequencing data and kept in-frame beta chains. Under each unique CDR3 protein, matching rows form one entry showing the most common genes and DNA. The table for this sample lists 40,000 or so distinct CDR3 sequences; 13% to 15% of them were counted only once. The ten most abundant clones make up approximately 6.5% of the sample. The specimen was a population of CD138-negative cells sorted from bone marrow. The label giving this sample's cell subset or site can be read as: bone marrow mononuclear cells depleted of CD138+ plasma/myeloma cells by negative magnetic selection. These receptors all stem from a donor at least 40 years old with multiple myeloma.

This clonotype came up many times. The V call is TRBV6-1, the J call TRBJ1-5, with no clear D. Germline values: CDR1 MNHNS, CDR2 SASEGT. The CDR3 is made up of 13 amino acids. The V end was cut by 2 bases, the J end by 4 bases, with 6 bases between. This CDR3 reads CASSENGNQPQHF. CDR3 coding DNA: TGTGCCAGCAGTGAAAATGGGAATCAGCCCCAGCATTTT.

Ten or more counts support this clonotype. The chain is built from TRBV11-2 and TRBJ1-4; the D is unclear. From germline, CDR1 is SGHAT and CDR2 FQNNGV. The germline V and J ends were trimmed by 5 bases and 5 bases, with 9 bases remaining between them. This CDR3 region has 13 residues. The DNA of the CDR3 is TGTGCCAGCAGCCACGGGCACAATGAAAAACTGTTTTTT. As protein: CASSHGHNEKLFF.

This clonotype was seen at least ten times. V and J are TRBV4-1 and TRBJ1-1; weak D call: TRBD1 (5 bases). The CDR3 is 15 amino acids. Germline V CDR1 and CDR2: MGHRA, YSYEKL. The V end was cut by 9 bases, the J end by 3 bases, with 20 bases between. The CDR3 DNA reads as TGCGCCAGTCGGGAGTTGGGGGTTAGGGACACTGAAGCTTTCTTT. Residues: CASRELGVRDTEAFF.

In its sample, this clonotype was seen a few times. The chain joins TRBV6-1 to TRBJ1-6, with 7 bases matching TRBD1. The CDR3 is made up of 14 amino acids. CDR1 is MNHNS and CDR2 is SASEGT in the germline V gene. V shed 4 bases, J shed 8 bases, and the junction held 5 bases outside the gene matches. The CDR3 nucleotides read TGTGCCAGCAGTGTGGGACAGATGGATTCACCCCTCCACTTT. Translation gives CASSVGQMDSPLHF.

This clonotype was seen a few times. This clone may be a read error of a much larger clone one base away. CDR3 DNA sequence: TGTGCCAGCCGGCGACTAGCAGAAGACAATGAGCAGCTCTTC. Its protein product is CASRRLAEDNEQLF. The genes are TRBV6-1 and TRBJ2-1, with 7 bases aligning to TRBD2. There are 14 residues in the CDR3. Germline V gene sequence: CDR1 MNHNS, CDR2 SASEGT.

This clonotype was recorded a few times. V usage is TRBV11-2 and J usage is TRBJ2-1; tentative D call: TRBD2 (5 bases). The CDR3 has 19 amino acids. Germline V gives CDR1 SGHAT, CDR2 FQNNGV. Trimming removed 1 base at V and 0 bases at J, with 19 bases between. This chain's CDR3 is CASSLAYPLSGSSYNEQFF. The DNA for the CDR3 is TGTGCCAGCAGCTTAGCGTACCCCCTGAGCGGTAGCTCCTACAATGAGCAGTTCTTC.

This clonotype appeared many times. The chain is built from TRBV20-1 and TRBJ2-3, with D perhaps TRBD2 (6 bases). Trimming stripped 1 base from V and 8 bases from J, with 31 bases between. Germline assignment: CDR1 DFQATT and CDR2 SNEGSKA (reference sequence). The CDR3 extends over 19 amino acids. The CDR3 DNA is TGCAGTGCTAGAGGGCGTAAACTGATACGGGAGATGGGCGTAGGTACGCAGTATTTT. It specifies CSARGRKLIREMGVGTQYF.

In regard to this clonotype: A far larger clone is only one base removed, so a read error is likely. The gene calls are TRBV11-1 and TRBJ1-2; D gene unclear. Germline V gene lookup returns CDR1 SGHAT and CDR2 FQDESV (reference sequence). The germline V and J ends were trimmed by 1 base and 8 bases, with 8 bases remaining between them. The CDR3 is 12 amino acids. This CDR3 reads CASSLDGIGYTF. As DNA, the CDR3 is TGTGCCAGCAGCTTAGATGGTATAGGCTACACCTTC.

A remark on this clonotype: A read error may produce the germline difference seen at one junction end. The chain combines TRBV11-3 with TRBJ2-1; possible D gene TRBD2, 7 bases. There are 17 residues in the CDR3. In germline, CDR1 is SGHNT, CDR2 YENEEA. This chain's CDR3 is CASSLGGGGSSYSEQFF. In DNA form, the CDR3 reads TGCGCCAGCAGTTTAGGCGGGGGCGGGAGCTCCTACAGTGAGCAGTTCTTC.

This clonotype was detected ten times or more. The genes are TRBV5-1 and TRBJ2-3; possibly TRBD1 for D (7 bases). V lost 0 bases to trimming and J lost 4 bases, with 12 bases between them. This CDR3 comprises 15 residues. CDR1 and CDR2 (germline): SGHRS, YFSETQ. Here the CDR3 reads CASSLAGGLPDTQYF. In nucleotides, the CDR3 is TGCGCCAGCAGCTTGGCAGGGGGGCTACCAGATACGCAGTATTTT.

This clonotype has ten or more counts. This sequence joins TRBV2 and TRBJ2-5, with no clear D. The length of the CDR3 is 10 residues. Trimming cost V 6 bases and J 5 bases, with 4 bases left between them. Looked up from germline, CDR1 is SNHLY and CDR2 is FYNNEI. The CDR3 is CASRRETQYF. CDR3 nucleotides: TGTGCCAGCAGGAGGGAGACCCAGTACTTC.

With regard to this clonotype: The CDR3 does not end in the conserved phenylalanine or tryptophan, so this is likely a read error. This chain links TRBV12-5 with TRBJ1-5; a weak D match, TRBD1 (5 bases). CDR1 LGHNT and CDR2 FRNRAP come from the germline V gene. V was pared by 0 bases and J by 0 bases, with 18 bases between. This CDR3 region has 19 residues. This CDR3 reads CASGLVTGGDSHSNQPQHL. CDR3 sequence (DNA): TGTGCTAGTGGTTTGGTAACTGGGGGTGACAGCCATAGCAATCAGCCCCAGCATTTA.

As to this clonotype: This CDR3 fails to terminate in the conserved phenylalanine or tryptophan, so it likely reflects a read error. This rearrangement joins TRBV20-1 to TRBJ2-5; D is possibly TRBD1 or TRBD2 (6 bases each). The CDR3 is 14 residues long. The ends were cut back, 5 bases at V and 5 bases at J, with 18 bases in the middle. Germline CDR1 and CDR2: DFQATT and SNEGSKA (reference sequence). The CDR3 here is CSAAVTGALETQYV. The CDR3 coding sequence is TGCAGTGCTGCCGTTACGGGGGCTCTGGAGACCCAGTACGTC.

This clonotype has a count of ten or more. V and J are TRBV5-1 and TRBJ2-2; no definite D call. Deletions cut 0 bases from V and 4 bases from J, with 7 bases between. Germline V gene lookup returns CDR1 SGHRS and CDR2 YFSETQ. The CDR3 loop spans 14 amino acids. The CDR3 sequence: CASSLESRTGELFF. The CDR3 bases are TGCGCCAGCAGCTTGGAATCCCGCACCGGGGAGCTGTTTTTT.

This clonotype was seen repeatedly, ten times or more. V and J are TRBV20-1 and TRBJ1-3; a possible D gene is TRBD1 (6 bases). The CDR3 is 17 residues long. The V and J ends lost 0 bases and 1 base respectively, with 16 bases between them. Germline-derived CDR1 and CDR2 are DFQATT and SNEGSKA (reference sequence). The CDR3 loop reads CSARDLRGGRSGNTIYF. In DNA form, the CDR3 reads TGCAGTGCTAGAGATCTGAGGGGGGGCCGTTCTGGAAACACCATATATTTT.

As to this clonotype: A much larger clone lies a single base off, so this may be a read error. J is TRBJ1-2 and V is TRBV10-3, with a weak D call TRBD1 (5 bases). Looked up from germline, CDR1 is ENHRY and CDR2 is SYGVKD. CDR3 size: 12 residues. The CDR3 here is CAISESGAGYAF. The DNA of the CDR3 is TGTGCCATCAGTGAGTCAGGGGCGGGCTACGCCTTC.

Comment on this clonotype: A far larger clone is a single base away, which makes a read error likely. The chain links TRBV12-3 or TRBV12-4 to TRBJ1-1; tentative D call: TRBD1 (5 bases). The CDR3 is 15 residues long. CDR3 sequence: CASSSERGQSAEASF. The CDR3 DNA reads TGTGCCAGCAGTTCCGAGAGGGGCCAGTCGGCTGAAGCTTCCTTT.

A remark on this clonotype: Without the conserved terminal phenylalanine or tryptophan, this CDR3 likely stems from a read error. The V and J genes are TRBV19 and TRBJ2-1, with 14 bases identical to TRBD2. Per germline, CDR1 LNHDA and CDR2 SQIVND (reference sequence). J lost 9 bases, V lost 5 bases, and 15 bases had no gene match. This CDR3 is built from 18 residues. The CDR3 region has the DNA TGTGCCAGTAGTTCCGGGCCGCCGACTAGCGGGAGGGCCACTGAGCAGTTCCTC. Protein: CASSSGPPTSGRATEQFL.